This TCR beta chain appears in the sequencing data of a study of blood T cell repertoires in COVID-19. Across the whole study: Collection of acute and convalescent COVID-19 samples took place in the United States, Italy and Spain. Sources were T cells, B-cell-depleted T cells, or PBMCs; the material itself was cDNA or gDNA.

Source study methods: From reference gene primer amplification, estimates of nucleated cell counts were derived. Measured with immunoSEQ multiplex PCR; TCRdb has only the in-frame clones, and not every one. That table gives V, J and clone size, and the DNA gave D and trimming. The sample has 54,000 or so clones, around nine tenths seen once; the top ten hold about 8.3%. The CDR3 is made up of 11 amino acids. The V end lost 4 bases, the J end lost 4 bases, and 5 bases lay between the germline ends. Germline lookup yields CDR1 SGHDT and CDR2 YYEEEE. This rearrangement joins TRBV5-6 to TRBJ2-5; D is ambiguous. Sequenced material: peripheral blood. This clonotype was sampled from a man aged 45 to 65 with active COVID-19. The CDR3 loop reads CASSRRETQYF. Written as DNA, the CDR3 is TGTGCCAGCAGCAGGAGAGAGACCCAGTACTTC. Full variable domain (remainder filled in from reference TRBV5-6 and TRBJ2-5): DAGVTQSPTHLIKTRGQQVTLRCSPKSGHDTVSWYQQALGQGPQFIFQYYEEEERQRGNFPDRFSGHQFPNYSSELNVNALLLGDSALYLCASSRRETQYFGPGTRLLVL.